The present T cell receptor beta chain was sequenced within a study of cytomegalovirus exposure and HLA in healthy donors. This clone was picked up one time. The PCR was carried out with 60 Vbeta primers and 13 Jbeta primers. Libraries were prepared by immunoSEQ multiplex PCR; TCRdb keeps only in-frame clonotypes and omits some of them. This sample has about 160,000 clones, with approximately 88% found just once. The CDR3 length is 13 residues. Losses at the gene ends were 7 bases for V and 6 bases for J; bases not matched to a gene: 7. Per the germline V gene, CDR1 is ENHRY and CDR2 is SYGVKD. V usage is TRBV10-3 and J usage is TRBJ2-7; 9 bases map to TRBD1. Sequences were obtained from PBMCs. The sequence was collected from a man aged 30-40 years in good health and CMV-seronegative. As DNA, the CDR3 is TGTGCCATCACCTGGACAGGGGAGGGCGAGCAGTACTTC. This encodes CAITWTGEGEQYF.